The clone carrying this T cell receptor (beta chain) came up once. Its antigen is unknown. Here immunoSEQ multiplex PCR was the method, and the copy in TCRdb shows in-frame clones only, minus some. The table shows some 15,000 clones, with 95% to 96% occurring only once. The data are from a study of a mutant IDH1 vaccine in newly diagnosed glioma. At the level of the study: Patients' prior therapy spanned radiotherapy, temozolomide, or both; most underwent both. Study-level points and caveats: Seemingly, top peripheral T cell clonotype changes bore no relation to pseudoprogression. Vaccine-induced responses were seen in roughly 93% of patients, spanning several MHC alleles.

Time point of the sample: baseline, week 1 (first vaccination visit). Treatment here: pre-vaccination baseline after standard-of-care therapy. The sequence came from a woman aged 18-30 years with glioma. Some clones in this sample may be carry-over from other donors' samples. The sequences come from peripheral blood mononuclear cells (PBMCs), collected from a glioma patient treated with radiotherapy, temozolomide or both.

The CDR3 loop reads CASSLEGNGGYTF. In nucleotides, the CDR3 is TGTGCCAGCAGCCTTGAAGGGAACGGTGGCTACACCTTC. V is TRBV5-4 and J is TRBJ1-2; D call uncertain. CDR3 length: 13 amino acids. Per the germline V gene, CDR1 is SGHNT and CDR2 is YYREEE (reference sequence). V dropped 4 bases and J dropped 7 bases, with 14 bases sitting between them.